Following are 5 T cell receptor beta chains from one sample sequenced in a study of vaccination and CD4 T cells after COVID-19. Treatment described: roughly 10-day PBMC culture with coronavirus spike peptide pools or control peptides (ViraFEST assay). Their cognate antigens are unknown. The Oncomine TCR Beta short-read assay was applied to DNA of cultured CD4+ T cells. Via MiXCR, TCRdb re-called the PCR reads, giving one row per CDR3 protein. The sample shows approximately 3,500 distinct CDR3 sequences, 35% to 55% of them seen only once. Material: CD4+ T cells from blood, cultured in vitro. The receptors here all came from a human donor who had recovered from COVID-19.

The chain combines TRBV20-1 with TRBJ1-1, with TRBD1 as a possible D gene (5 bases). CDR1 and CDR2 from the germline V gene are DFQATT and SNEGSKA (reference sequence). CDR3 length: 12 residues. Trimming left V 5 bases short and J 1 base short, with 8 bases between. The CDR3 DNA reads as TGCAGTGCTGGCACAGGGAACACTGAAGCTTTCTTT. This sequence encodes CSAGTGNTEAFF.

Written as DNA, the CDR3 is TGTGCCAGTACCCAAGGAGTAGGGGGCGGCTATGGCTACACCTTC. Translation gives CASTQGVGGGYGYTF. The J gene is TRBJ1-2, the V gene TRBV19, with 7 nucleotides matching TRBD1. The CDR3 consists of 15 residues. Germline V gives CDR1 LNHDA, CDR2 SQIVND (reference sequence). Losses at the gene ends were 7 bases for V and 4 bases for J; bases not matched to a gene: 12.

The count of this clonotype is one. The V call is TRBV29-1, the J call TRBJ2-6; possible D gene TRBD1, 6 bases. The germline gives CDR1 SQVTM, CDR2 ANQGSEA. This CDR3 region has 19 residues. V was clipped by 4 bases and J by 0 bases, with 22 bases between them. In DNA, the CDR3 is TGCAGCGTTGGGGATTGGGTCCTCCAAGGGGGCTCTGGGGCCAACGTCCTGACTTTC. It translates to CSVGDWVLQGGSGANVLTF.

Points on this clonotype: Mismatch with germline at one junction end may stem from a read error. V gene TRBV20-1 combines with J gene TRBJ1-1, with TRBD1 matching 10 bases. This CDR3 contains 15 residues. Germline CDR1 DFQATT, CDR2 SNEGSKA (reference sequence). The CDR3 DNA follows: TGCAGTGCTAGAAAGACAGGGGGCGTGAACATTGAAGCTTTCTTT. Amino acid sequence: CSARKTGGVNIEAFF.

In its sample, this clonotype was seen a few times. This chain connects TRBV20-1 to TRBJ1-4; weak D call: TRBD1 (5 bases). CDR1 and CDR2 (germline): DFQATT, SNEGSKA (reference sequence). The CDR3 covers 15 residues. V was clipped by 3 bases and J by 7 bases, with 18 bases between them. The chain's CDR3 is CSASPLGGGREKLFF. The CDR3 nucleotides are TGCAGTGCTAGCCCCTTGGGGGGAGGGCGTGAAAAACTGTTTTTT.